This T cell receptor (beta chain) was sequenced for a study of post-analysis software for immune sequencing data. Researchers reported that TCR beta cDNA libraries carried unique molecular identifiers. Researchers reported 400,000 to 600,000 cDNA molecules coming from approximately 1 to 10 million T cells. One entry per CDR3 protein results from TCRdb running MiXCR on the PCR reads. Among about 540,000 distinct CDR3 sequences listed, 34% were seen once. To note about this clonotype: Its antigen remains unidentified.

Study-wide findings and caveats: The authors found that F measure strongly co-clustered same-batch samples. Controls had significantly higher normalized Chao1 diversity than multiple sclerosis patients.

This TCR came from a girl under 18 with multiple sclerosis. The sample taken for sequencing was blood.

CDR3 in amino acids: CASSSSGVRTGELFF. The CDR3 DNA reads as TGTGCCAGCAGCTCGTCAGGGGTTCGAACCGGGGAGCTGTTTTTT. The chain combines TRBV7-8 with TRBJ2-2, with D possibly TRBD1 on 6 matching bases. The V end lost 4 bases, the J end lost 5 bases, and 14 bases lay between the germline ends. This CDR3 spans 15 amino acids. Germline V gene lookup returns CDR1 SGHVS and CDR2 FQNEAQ.